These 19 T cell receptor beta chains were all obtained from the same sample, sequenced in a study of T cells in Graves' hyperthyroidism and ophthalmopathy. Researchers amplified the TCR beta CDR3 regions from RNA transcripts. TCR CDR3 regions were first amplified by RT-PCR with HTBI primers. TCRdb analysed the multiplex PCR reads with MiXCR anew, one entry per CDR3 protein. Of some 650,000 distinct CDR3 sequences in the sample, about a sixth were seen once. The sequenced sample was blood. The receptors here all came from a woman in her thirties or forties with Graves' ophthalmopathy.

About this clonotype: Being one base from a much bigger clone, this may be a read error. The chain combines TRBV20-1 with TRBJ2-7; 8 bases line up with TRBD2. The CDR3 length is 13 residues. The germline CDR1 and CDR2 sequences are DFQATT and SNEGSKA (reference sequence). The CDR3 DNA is TGCAGTACTAGCACTAGCGGTAATTATGAGCAGTACTTC. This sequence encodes CSTSTSGNYEQYF.

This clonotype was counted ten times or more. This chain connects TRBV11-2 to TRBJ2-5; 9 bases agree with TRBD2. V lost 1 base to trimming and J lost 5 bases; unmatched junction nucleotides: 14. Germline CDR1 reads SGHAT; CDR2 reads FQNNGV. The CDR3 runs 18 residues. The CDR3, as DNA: TGTGCCAGCAGCTTAGTTCGGGTAGCGGGAGTATCGGCGGAGACCCAGTACTTC. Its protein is CASSLVRVAGVSAETQYF.

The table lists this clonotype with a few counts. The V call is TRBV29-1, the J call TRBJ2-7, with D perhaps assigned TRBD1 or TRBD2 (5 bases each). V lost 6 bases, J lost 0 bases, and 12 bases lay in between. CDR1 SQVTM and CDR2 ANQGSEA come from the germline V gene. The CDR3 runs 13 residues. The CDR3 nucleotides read TGCAGCGTCCGGGACGGAGCCTCCTACGAGCAGTACTTC. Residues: CSVRDGASYEQYF.

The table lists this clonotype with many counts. The CDR3 bases are TGCGCCAGCAGCCAAGAAAGGACAGGAGAAGCTTTCTTT. Protein product: CASSQERTGEAFF. The chain employs TRBV4-1 and TRBJ1-1; 7 positions agree with TRBD1. The germline V gene has CDR1 MGHRA and CDR2 YSYEKL. The CDR3 loop spans 13 amino acids. J lost 8 bases, V lost 0 bases, and 3 bases had no gene match.

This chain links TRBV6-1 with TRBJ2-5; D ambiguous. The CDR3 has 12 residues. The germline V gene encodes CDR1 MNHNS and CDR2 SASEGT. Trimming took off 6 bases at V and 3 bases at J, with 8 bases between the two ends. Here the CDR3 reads CASSLFKETQYF. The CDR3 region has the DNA TGTGCCAGCAGCCTTTTCAAAGAGACCCAGTACTTC.

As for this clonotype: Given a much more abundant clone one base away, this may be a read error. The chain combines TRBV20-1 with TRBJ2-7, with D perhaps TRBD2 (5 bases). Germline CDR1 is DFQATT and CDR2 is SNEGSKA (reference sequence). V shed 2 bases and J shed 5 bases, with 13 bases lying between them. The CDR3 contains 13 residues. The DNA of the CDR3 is TGCAGTGCTAGACGCGGGCAGTATGACGAGCAGTACTTC. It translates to CSARRGQYDEQYF.

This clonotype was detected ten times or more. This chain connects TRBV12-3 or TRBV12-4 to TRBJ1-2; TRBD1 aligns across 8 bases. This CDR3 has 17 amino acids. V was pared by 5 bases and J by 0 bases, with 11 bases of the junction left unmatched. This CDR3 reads CASSPTMGTGANYGYTF. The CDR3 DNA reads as TGTGCCAGCAGTCCTACCATGGGGACAGGAGCTAACTATGGCTACACCTTC.

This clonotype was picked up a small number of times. CDR3: CSAPPSGDYEQYF. In DNA form, the CDR3 reads TGCAGTGCACCCCCTAGCGGGGACTACGAGCAGTACTTC. J is TRBJ2-7 and V is TRBV20-1; 9 bases line up with TRBD2. This CDR3 comprises 13 residues. From germline, CDR1 is DFQATT and CDR2 SNEGSKA (reference sequence). With 6 bases clipped from V and 3 bases from J, the junction kept 6 bases outside the gene matches.

The CDR3 reads CASSLAGATGQPQHF. The CDR3 nucleotides are TGTGCCAGCAGTTTAGCAGGGGCCACAGGGCAGCCCCAGCATTTT. V gene TRBV28 combines with J gene TRBJ1-5, with D possibly matching TRBD1 (6 bases). CDR3 length equals 15 residues. CDR1 is MDHEN, CDR2 SYDVKM, per germline. Trimming shortened V by 2 bases and J by 7 bases, and 15 bases separated the two germline ends.

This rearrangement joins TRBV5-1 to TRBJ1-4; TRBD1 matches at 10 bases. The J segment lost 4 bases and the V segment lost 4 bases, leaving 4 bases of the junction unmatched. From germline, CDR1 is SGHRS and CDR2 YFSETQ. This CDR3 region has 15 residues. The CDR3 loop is CASSIRDRGNEKLFF. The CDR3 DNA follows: TGCGCCAGCAGCATCCGGGACAGGGGTAATGAAAAACTGTTTTTT.

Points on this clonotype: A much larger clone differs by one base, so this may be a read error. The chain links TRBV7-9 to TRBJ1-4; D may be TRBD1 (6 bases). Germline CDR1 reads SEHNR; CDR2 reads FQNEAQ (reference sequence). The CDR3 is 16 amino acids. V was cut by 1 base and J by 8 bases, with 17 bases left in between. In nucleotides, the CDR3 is TGTGCCAGCAGCTTAGGACGCGGGGGGCGCGGAGAAAAACTGTTTTTT. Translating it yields CASSLGRGGRGEKLFF.

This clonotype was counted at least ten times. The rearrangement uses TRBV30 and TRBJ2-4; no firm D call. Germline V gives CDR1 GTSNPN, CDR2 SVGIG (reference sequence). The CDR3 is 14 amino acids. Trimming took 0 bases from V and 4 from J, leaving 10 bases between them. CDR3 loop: CAWSVQHLKNIQYF. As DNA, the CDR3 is TGTGCCTGGAGTGTACAGCACCTAAAAAACATTCAGTACTTC.

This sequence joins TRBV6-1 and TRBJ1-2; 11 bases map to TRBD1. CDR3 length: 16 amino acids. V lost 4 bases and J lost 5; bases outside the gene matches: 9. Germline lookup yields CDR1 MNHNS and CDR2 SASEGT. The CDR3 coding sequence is TGTGCCAGCAGTGCTATCCGGACAGGGGGCGGGTATGGCTACACCTTC. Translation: CASSAIRTGGGYGYTF.

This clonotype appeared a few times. The CDR3 nucleotides are TGTGCCAGCAGTATAGACAGGGGGCAATTTGGAAACACCATATATTTT. This translates into CASSIDRGQFGNTIYF. V is TRBV2 and J is TRBJ1-3; 10 nucleotides agree with TRBD1. The CDR3 is 16 residues long. The germline V gene encodes CDR1 SNHLY and CDR2 FYNNEI. V lost 5 bases to trimming and J lost 3 bases; unmatched junction nucleotides: 7.

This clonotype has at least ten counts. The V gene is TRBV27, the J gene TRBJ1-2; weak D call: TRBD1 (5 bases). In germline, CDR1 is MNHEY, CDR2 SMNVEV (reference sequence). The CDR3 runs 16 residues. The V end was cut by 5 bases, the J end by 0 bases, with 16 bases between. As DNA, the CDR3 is TGTGCCAGCAGTACCACTCGGGACTCTCCTAACTATGGCTACACCTTC. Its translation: CASSTTRDSPNYGYTF.

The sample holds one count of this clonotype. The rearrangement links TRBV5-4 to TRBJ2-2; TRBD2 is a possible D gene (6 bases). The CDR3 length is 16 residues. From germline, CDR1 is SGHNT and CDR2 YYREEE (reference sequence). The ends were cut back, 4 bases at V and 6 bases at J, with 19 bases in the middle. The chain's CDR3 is CASSRGALRTPGELFF. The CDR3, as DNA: TGTGCCAGCAGCCGCGGGGCTTTGCGAACACCCGGGGAGCTGTTTTTT.

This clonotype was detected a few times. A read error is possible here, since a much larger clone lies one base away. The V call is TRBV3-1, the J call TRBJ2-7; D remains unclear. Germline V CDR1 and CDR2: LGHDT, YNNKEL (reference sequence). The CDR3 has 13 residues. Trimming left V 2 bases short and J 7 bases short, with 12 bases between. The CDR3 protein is CASSQLAGNEQYF. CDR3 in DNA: TGTGCCAGCAGCCAACTGGCTGGCAATGAGCAGTACTTC.

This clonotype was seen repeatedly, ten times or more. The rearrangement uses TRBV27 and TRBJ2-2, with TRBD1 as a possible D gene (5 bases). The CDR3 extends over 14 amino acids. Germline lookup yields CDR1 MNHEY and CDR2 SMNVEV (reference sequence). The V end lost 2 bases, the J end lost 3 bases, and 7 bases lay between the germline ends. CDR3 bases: TGTGCCAGCAGTTTACAGGGTTACACCGGGGAGCTGTTTTTT. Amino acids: CASSLQGYTGELFF.

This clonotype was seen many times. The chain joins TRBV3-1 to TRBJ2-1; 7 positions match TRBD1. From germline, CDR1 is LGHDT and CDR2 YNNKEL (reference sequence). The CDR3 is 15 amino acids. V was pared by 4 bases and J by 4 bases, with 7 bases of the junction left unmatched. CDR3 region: CASSLGTEKYNEQFF. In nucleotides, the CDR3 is TGTGCCAGCAGCCTCGGGACAGAAAAATACAATGAGCAGTTCTTC.